This T cell receptor beta chain was observed in a study of T cell responses to AZD1222 COVID-19 vaccine. Study at large: Pooling of second doses given at about 4 or about 12 weeks was done. Broader study findings: Regions left unmutated in variants are reportedly the target of nearly half of spike-specific TCRs. Just a handful of AZD1222 recipients were seropositive at baseline.

The data were produced by immunoSEQ multiplex PCR, yet TCRdb's version contains in-frame clones alone and is incomplete. The sample comprises some 100,000 clones, 88% of which are singletons, and about 1.8% rests with the top ten. The CDR3 loop spans 14 amino acids. Germline assignment: CDR1 SNHLY and CDR2 FYNNEI. Trimming pared 7 bases from V and 0 bases from J, leaving 10 bases between. A note on this clone: Its matching antigen is unknown.

This TCR was sampled from an adult in good health. V usage is TRBV2 and J usage is TRBJ2-1, with a tentative D call TRBD2 (6 bases). The specimen comprised peripheral blood, sampled on day 0 of AZD1222 vaccination. This CDR3 is CASIRDSSYNEQFF. The CDR3 DNA follows: TGTGCCAGCATCCGGGACTCCTCCTACAATGAGCAGTTCTTC.